The clone carrying this TCR beta chain was counted many times. What it binds is not known. The time point is: persistent/refractory GD, antithyroid drugs over 5 years with positive TRAb. RNA from PBMCs was the source of the TCR library. Relying on iRepertoire HTBI primers and Arm-PCR of CDR3 regions, the team built TCR beta libraries. TCRdb reprocessed the multiplex PCR reads via MiXCR and lists one record per CDR3 protein. The sample contains hundreds of thousands of distinct CDR3 sequences, less than 25% of which appear only once. This record belongs to a study of regulatory T cells in long-lasting Graves disease. Findings and caveats of the study: There was favoring of TRBV28, TRBJ1-2 and TRBJ2-5 in persistent disease. Persistent Graves' patients showed a TCR diversity that was lower than that of newly diagnosed ones.

CDR3 length equals 13 residues. Trimming left V 4 bases short and J 2 bases short, with 8 bases between. Per germline, CDR1 SGHTA and CDR2 FQGNSA. The sample consisted of peripheral blood mononuclear cells (PBMCs), taken when the disease was refractory, from a patient treated with antithyroid drugs. The chain recombines TRBV7-2 with TRBJ1-1; D not resolved. The TCR originated in a female donor with Graves disease. The DNA of the CDR3 is TGTGCCAGCAGCTGGATCCAAAACACTGAAGCTTTCTTT. Protein product: CASSWIQNTEAFF.